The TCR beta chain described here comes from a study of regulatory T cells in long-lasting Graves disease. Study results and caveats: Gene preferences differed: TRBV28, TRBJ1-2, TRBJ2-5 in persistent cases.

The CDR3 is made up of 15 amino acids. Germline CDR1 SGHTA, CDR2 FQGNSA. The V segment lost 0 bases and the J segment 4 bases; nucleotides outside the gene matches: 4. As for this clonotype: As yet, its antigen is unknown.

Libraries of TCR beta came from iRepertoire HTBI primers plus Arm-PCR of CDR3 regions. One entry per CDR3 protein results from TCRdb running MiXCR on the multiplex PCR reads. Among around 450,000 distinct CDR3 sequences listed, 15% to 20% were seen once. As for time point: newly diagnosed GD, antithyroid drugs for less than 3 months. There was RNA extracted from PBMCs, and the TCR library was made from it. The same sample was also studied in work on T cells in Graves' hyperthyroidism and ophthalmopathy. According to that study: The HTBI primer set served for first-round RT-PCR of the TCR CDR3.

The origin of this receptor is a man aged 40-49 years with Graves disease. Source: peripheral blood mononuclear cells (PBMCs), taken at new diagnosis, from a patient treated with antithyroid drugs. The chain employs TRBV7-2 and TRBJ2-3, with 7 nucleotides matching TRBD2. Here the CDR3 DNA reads TGTGCCAGCAGCTTAGCGAGCCGGGGGGCAGATACGCAGTATTTT. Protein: CASSLASRGADTQYF.